The source of this T cell receptor beta chain is a study of prognosis after radiotherapy for stage I lung cancer. Starting from genomic DNA, TCR beta CDR3 was amplified through two-round multiplex PCR. Primers specific to each TRBV and TRBJ gene drove first-round PCR. TCRdb reprocessed the multiplex PCR reads with MiXCR, giving one entry per CDR3 protein. The data hold approximately 41,000 distinct CDR3 sequences, with about 24% observed a single time. For each of two time points, an approximately 6-milliliter draw of peripheral blood was taken. The sample holds many counts of this clonotype. The CDR3 totals 17 residues. V lost 5 bases to trimming and J lost 2 bases; unmatched junction nucleotides: 11. Germline V gene lookup returns CDR1 SGHTA and CDR2 FQGTGA.

V is TRBV7-3 and J is TRBJ2-3; 9 positions match TRBD1. The receptor comes from a donor aged 50 or older with non-small cell lung cancer. The starting material was PBMCs, obtained before or after stereotactic body radiation therapy (not recorded which). Here the CDR3 DNA reads TGTGCCAGCAGCCCTAACCGGGACAGGGTTTACACAGATACGCAGTATTTT. It yields the protein CASSPNRDRVYTDTQYF.